A single TCR beta chain is shown here with its context. Other DNA sequences in this specimen translate into the identical CDR3. As handled by the study authors: From reference gene primer amplification, estimates of nucleated cell counts were derived. The method was immunoSEQ multiplex PCR; TCRdb's version includes in-frame clones alone and lacks a portion of them. V and J calls and clone size come straight from that table; D and trimming were deduced from the DNA. The data hold about 310,000 clones, with 87% observed a single time. The data were taken from a study of blood T cell repertoires in COVID-19. The CDR3 totals 16 residues. Germline lookup yields CDR1 SGHVS and CDR2 FNYEAQ. V shed 0 bases, J shed 2 bases, and the junction held 2 bases outside the gene matches.

Source material: peripheral blood. The clonotype comes from a woman aged 45 to 65 who had recovered from COVID-19. V is TRBV7-6 and J is TRBJ2-2; 8 nucleotides line up with TRBD1. The CDR3, as DNA: TGTGCCAGCAGCTTAGCCGGGACAGGAAACACCGGGGAGCTGTTTTTT. This encodes CASSLAGTGNTGELFF.